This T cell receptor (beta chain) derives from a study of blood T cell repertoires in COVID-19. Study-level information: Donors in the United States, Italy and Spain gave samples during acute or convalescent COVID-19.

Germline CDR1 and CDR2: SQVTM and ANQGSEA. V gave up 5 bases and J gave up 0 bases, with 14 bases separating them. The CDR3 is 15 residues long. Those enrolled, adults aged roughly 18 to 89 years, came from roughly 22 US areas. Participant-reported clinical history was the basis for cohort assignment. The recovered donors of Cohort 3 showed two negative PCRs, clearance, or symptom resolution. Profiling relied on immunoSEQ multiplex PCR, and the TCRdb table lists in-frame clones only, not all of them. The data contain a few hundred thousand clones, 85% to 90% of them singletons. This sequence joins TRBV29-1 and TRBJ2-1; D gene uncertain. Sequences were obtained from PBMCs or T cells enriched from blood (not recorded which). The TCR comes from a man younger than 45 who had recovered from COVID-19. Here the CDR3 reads CSVPSDGSSYNEQFF. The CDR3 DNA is TGCAGCGTTCCAAGCGACGGAAGCTCCTACAATGAGCAGTTCTTC.